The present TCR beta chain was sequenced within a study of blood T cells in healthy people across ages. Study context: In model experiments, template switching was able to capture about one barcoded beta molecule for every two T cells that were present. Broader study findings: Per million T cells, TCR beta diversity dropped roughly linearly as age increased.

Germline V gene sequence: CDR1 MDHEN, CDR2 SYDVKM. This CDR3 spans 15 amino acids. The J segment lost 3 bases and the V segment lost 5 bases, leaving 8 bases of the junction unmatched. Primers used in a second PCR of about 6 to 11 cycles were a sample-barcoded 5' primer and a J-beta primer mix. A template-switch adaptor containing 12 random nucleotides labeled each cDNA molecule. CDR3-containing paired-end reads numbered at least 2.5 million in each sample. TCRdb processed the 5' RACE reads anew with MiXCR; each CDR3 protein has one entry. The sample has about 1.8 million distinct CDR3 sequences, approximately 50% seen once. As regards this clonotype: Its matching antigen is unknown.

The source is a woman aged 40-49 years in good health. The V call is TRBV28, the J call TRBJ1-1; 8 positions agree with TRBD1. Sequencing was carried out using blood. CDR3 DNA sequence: TGTGCCAGCAGTCTCAGGGGGCTTGGGGACACTGAAGCTTTCTTT. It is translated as CASSLRGLGDTEAFF.